Detailed here is one T cell receptor (beta chain). The germline gives CDR1 MNHEY, CDR2 SVGAGI. The CDR3 sequence is 14 residues long. The V end lost 11 bases, the J end lost 4 bases, and 18 bases lay between the germline ends. Enrolment of Seattle patients took place during active infection, and they were followed longitudinally. These data come from a study of blood T cell repertoires in COVID-19. Study context: The analysed material was cDNA or gDNA that came from T cells, B-cell-depleted T cells, or PBMCs.

Per the original data handling: Amplification of reference gene primers was used by the study to estimate nucleated cell counts. Assay: immunoSEQ multiplex PCR; the TCRdb copy retains only in-frame clones and omits some. Clone size and V and J calls were adopted from that table, with D and trimming inferred from the DNA. This table holds some 73,000 clones, around 77% found once. This chain connects TRBV6-5 to TRBJ1-3; a weak D match, TRBD1 (6 bases). Source material: peripheral blood. The clonotype was recovered from a man between 65 and 80 years old with COVID-19, enrolled during active disease. The CDR3 spells CAGGRGGVGNTIYF. The CDR3 DNA follows: TGTGCCGGAGGAAGGGGGGGGGTCGGAAACACCATATATTTT.